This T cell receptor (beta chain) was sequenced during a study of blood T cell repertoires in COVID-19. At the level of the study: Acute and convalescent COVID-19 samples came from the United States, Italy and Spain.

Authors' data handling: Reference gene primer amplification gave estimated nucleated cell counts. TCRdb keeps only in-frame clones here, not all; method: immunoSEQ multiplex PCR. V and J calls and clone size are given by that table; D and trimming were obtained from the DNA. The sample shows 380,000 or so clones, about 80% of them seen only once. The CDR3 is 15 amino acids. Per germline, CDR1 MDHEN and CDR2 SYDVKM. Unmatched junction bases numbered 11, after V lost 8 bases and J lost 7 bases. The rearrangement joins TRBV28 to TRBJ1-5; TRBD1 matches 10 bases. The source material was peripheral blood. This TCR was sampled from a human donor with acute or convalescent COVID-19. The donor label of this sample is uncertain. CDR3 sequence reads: CASRRGTGVRQPQHF. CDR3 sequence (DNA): TGTGCCAGCCGTCGCGGGACAGGGGTACGGCAGCCCCAGCATTTT.